This T cell receptor (beta chain) emerged from a study of T cells after yellow fever vaccination. Overall study findings and caveats: Boosting was followed by the reappearance of most primary-vaccination clones (roughly 95% CD4, roughly 90% CD8).

The study made its TCR cDNA through 5'RACE template switching. That step introduced a universal primer site along with UMIs. In TCRdb, the 5' RACE reads were re-called with MiXCR into one record per CDR3 protein. The table has 300,000 or so distinct CDR3 sequences, approximately 13% seen once. The CDR3 is 14 amino acids. Germline CDR1 reads SGHRS; CDR2 reads YFSETQ. The J segment lost 2 bases and the V segment lost 5 bases, leaving 7 bases of the junction unmatched. This clonotype was picked up a small number of times. What it recognizes is unknown. Specimen: CD4+ T cells sorted from PBMCs, collected 45 days after the yellow fever booster vaccination. The chain has TRBV5-1 and TRBJ2-7; 7 nucleotides agree with TRBD2. This clonotype was obtained from a young man who received the YFV17D yellow fever vaccine. The CDR3 DNA is TGCGCCAGCAGACGGGACTACTTCACCTACGAGCAGTACTTC. Its translation: CASRRDYFTYEQYF.